The clone carrying this T cell receptor (beta chain) has ten or more counts. CDR1 and CDR2 from the germline V gene are DFQATT and SNEGSKA (reference sequence). Trimming shortened V by 0 bases and J by 7 bases, and 12 bases separated the two germline ends. The CDR3 spans 13 residues. This entry belongs to a study of T-cell reconstitution after alpha-beta-depleted transplantation in children. The TCRbeta library was prepared with unique molecular identifiers. TCRdb re-analysed the PCR reads in MiXCR, keeping a single row per CDR3 protein. The repertoire consists of hundreds of thousands of distinct CDR3 sequences, with 16% occurring once and the leading ten covering approximately 1%.

Material: PBMCs from the stem cell graft donor, obtained from the stem cell graft. The chain recombines TRBV20-1 with TRBJ1-2, with D maybe TRBD1 (5 bases). The clonotype originates from a human donor who donated a stem cell graft to a child with acute myeloid leukemia. The CDR3 DNA reads TGCAGTGCTAGAGAGGTGGGGACCACTGGCTACACCTTC. It codes for CSAREVGTTGYTF.